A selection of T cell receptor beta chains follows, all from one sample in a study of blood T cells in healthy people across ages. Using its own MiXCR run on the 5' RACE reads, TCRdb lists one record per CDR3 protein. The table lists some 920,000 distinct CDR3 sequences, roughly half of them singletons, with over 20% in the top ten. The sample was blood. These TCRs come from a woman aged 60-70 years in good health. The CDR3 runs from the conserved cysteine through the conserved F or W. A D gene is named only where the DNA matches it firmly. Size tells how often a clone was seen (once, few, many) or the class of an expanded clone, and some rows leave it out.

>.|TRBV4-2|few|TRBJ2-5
CASSQIQGAGETQYF
TGTGCCAGCAGCCAGATTCAAGGGGCGGGCGAGACCCAGTACTTC
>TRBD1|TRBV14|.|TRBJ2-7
CASSHMTGTGSYEQYF
TGTGCCAGCAGCCATATGACAGGGACGGGCTCCTACGAGCAGTACTTC
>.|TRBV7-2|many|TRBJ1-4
CASSSPPNEKLFF
TGTGCCAGCAGCTCCCCCCCTAATGAAAAACTGTTTTTT
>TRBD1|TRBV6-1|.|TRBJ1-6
CASKGQGINSPLHF
TGTGCCAGCAAAGGACAGGGAATCAATTCACCCCTCCACTTT
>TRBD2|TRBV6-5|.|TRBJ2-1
CASSYRTSGRYNEQFF
TGTGCCAGCAGTTACAGGACTAGCGGGAGATACAATGAGCAGTTCTTC
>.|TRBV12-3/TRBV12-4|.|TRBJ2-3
CASRYRVRTDTQYF
TGTGCCAGCAGGTACAGGGTCAGGACAGATACGCAGTATTTT
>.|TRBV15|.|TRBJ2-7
CATSRKADHYEQYF
TGTGCCACCAGCAGAAAAGCGGACCACTACGAGCAGTACTTC
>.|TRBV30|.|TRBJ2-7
CAGSVGPEQYF
TGTGCCGGGAGTGTAGGGCCCGAGCAGTACTTC
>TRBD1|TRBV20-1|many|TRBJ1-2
CSARSPGQHGYTF
TGCAGTGCTCGATCACCGGGACAGCATGGCTACACCTTC
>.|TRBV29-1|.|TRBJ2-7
CSALDRERGGEQYF
TGCAGCGCTTTAGACAGGGAAAGGGGGGGCGAGCAGTACTTC
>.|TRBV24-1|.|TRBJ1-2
CATLRGTVGYTF
TGTGCCACTCTGCGCGGCACGGTCGGCTACACCTTC
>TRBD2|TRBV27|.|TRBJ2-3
CASSLTILAGGRTDTQYF
TGTGCCAGCAGTTTAACAATACTAGCGGGAGGGCGCACAGATACGCAGTATTTT
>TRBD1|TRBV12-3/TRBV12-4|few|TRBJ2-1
CASSRIRGPGNEQFF
TGTGCCAGCAGCCGGATCAGGGGGCCTGGCAATGAGCAGTTCTTC
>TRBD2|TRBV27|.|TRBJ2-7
CASANPLAAYEQYF
TGTGCCAGCGCTAACCCGCTAGCGGCCTACGAGCAGTACTTC
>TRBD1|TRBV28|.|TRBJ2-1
CASSLNFGTGVYNEQFF
TGTGCCAGCAGTTTAAATTTCGGGACAGGGGTTTACAATGAGCAGTTCTTC
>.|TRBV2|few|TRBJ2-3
CASSEGPADTQYF
TGTGCCAGCAGTGAAGGGCCGGCAGATACGCAGTATTTT
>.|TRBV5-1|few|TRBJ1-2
CASSLDVRQANYGYTF
TGCGCCAGCAGCTTGGATGTCAGACAAGCTAACTATGGCTACACCTTC
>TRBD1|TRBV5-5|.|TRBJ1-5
CASSLTGQSNQPQHF
TGTGCCAGCAGCTTGACGGGACAGAGCAATCAGCCCCAGCATTTT
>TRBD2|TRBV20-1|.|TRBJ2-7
CSAGLAGGRNSYEQYF
TGCAGTGCCGGACTAGCGGGAGGCCGAAACTCCTACGAGCAGTACTTC
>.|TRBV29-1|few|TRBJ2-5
CSVRGQRYNEQYF
TGCAGCGTTCGCGGACAGAGGTACAATGAGCAGTACTTC
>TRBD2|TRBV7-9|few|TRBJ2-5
CASRDWEGQYF
TGTGCCAGCAGGGACTGGGAGGGGCAGTACTTC
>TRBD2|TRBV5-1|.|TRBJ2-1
CASSLTSGLYNEQFF
TGCGCCAGCAGCTTGACTAGCGGCCTCTACAATGAGCAGTTCTTC
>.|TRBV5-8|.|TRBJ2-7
CASSQRKSSYEQYF
TGTGCCAGCAGCCAGCGGAAAAGCTCCTACGAGCAGTACTTC
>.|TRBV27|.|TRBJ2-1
CATCQGGRLSSEQFF
TGTGCCACATGTCAGGGGGGGCGCCTGAGTAGTGAGCAGTTCTTC
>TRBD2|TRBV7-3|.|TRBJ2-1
CASSQKGLAGVHNEQFF
TGTGCCAGCAGCCAAAAAGGACTAGCGGGAGTTCACAATGAGCAGTTCTTC
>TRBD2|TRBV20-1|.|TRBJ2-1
CSADSGSGYNEQFF
TGCAGTGCTGATAGCGGGAGTGGCTACAATGAGCAGTTCTTC
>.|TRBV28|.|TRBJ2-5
CASSPPGPYGQYF
TGTGCCAGCAGCCCCCCGGGACCCTACGGGCAGTACTTC
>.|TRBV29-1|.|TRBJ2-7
CSVTRGRSSYEQYF
TGCAGCGTGACTAGGGGTCGTAGCTCCTACGAGCAGTACTTC
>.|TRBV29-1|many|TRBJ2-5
CSVEDWIQETQYF
TGCAGCGTTGAAGATTGGATCCAAGAGACCCAGTACTTC
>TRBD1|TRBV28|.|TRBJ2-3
CASSPPGQDTDTQYF
TGTGCCAGCAGTCCACCGGGACAGGACACAGATACGCAGTATTTT
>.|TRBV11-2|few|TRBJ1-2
CASSSWGTGYTF
TGTGCCAGCAGTTCATGGGGCACTGGCTACACCTTC
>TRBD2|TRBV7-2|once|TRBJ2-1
CASSSLTSGLYNEQFF
TGTGCCAGCAGCTCCCTAACTAGCGGTCTTTACAATGAGCAGTTCTTC
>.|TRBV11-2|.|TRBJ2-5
CASSLDGQMYQETQYF
TGTGCCAGCAGCTTAGACGGCCAGATGTACCAAGAGACCCAGTACTTC
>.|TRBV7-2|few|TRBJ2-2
CASSLRPLLGELFF
TGTGCCAGCAGCTTAAGGCCCCTCCTCGGGGAGCTGTTTTTT
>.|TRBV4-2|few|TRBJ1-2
CASSQDVLGAEGYTF
TGTGCCAGCAGCCAAGATGTCTTGGGGGCGGAGGGCTACACCTTC
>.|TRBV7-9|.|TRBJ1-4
CASSSPTWGTTNEKLFF
TGTGCCAGCAGCTCGCCCACGTGGGGCACTACTAATGAAAAACTGTTTTTT
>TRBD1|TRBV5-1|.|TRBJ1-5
CASSIGQGNQPQHF
TGCGCCAGCAGCATAGGACAGGGGAATCAGCCCCAGCATTTT
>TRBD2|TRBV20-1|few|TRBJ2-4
CSATDSGRVLNIQYF
TGCAGTGCTACAGATAGCGGGAGGGTCTTAAACATTCAGTACTTC
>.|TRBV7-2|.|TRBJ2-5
CASSEAIGSYNEQYF
TGTGCCAGCAGCGAAGCAATCGGGTCCTACAATGAGCAGTACTTC
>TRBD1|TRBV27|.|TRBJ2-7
CASSPTRGTTYEQYF
TGTGCCAGCAGTCCCACCAGGGGGACCACCTACGAGCAGTACTTC
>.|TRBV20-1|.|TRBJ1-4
CSAWANEKLFF
TGCAGTGCTTGGGCAAATGAAAAACTGTTTTTT
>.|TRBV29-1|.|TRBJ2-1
CSVVGLAMSYNEQFF
TGCAGCGTTGTTGGGCTAGCGATGTCCTACAATGAGCAGTTCTTC
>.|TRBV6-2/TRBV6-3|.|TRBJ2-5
CASSSRGRGNSETQYF
TGTGCCAGCAGTTCCAGGGGAAGGGGGAATTCAGAGACCCAGTACTTC
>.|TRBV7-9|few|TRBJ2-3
CASSLAVYTDTQYF
TGTGCCAGCAGCTTAGCGGTGTACACAGATACGCAGTATTTT
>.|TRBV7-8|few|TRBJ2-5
CASSLWSTQETQYF
TGTGCCAGCAGCTTATGGTCCACCCAAGAGACCCAGTACTTC
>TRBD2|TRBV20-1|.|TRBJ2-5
CSARRSGVETQYF
TGCAGTGCTAGGCGTAGCGGGGTAGAGACCCAGTACTTC
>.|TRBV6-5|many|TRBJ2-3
CASRQGHNTDTQYF
TGTGCCAGCCGTCAGGGGCACAACACAGATACGCAGTATTTT
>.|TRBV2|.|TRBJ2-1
CASSERASVDNEQFF
TGTGCCAGCAGTGAACGGGCTAGCGTTGACAATGAGCAGTTCTTC
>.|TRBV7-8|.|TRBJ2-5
CASSTRTLGETQYF
TGTGCCAGCAGCACTCGGACACTCGGAGAGACCCAGTACTTC
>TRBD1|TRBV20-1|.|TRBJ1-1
CSARTQDRVFTEAFF
TGCAGTGCTAGAACACAGGACAGGGTATTTACTGAAGCTTTCTTT
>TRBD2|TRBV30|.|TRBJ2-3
CAWSAGLATDTQYF
TGTGCCTGGAGTGCAGGACTAGCTACAGATACGCAGTATTTT